These 18 T cell receptor beta chains were all obtained from the same sample, sequenced in a study of regulatory T cells in long-lasting Graves disease. According to the study, TCR beta libraries were built with iRepertoire HTBI primers and CDR3-region Arm-PCR. TCRdb re-called the multiplex PCR reads with MiXCR, one entry per CDR3 protein. Among some 460,000 distinct CDR3 sequences listed, 15% to 20% were seen once. Time point described: newly diagnosed GD, antithyroid drugs for less than 3 months. RNA isolated from PBMCs was used to make the TCR library. The sample was also reused in another study, on T cells in Graves' hyperthyroidism and ophthalmopathy.

Here the sequenced sample was peripheral blood mononuclear cells (PBMCs), taken at new diagnosis, from a patient treated with antithyroid drugs. Source of these receptors: a man aged 40-49 years with Graves disease.

This clonotype came up many times. The chain employs TRBV28 and TRBJ2-2; possibly TRBD1 for D (6 bases). From germline, CDR1 is MDHEN and CDR2 SYDVKM. The V end lost 8 bases, the J end lost 4 bases, and 11 bases lay between the germline ends. The CDR3 is 13 residues long. CDR3 residues: CASLAGVTGELFF. The CDR3 DNA reads as TGTGCCAGCTTGGCAGGGGTCACCGGGGAGCTGTTTTTT.

This clonotype was detected only a few times. The CDR3 DNA is TGCAGTGCTAGGATCGACCCCCACAGTGAGCAGTTCTTC. Translation: CSARIDPHSEQFF. This chain uses TRBV20-1 with TRBJ2-1; D not resolved. Deletions cut 3 bases from V and 9 bases from J, with 15 bases between. This CDR3 region has 13 residues. Germline CDR1 and CDR2: DFQATT and SNEGSKA (reference sequence).

This clonotype occurred many times. V gene TRBV30 combines with J gene TRBJ2-7; D perhaps matches TRBD2 (7 bases). The CDR3 is 15 amino acids. Germline CDR1 reads GTSNPN; CDR2 reads SVGIG (reference sequence). Trimming took off 0 bases at V and 2 bases at J, with 14 bases between the two ends. CDR3 nucleotide sequence: TGTGCCTGGAGTGTTGGGGGGGCTGGGGCCTACGAGCAGTACTTC. This gives the protein CAWSVGGAGAYEQYF. Full variable domain (remainder filled in from reference TRBV30 and TRBJ2-7): SQTIHQWPATLVQPVGSPLSLECTVEGTSNPNLYWYRQAAGRGLQLLFYSVGIGQISSEVPQNLSASRPQDRQFILSSKKLLLSDSGFYLCAWSVGGAGAYEQYFGPGTRLTVT.

This clonotype was seen at least ten times. This chain links TRBV20-1 with TRBJ2-1; 9 positions match TRBD2. Germline CDR1 reads DFQATT; CDR2 reads SNEGSKA (reference sequence). The CDR3 covers 13 residues. The J segment lost 4 bases and the V segment lost 4 bases, leaving 2 bases of the junction unmatched. The chain's CDR3 is CSAKREVYNEQFF. DNA of the CDR3: TGCAGTGCTAAGCGGGAGGTATACAATGAGCAGTTCTTC.

The V call is TRBV29-1, the J call TRBJ2-7; the D gene is possibly TRBD2 (6 bases). CDR1 and CDR2 from the germline V gene are SQVTM and ANQGSEA. The V end was cut by 4 bases, the J end by 3 bases, with 13 bases between. CDR3 size: 13 residues. This CDR3 is CSVVGGIIYEQYF. CDR3 bases: TGCAGCGTTGTAGGCGGGATTATCTACGAGCAGTACTTC.

This clonotype appeared a single time. One end of the junction does not line up with germline, which may come from a read error. The chain recombines TRBV20-1 with TRBJ2-7; D is unresolved. Germline V gene sequence: CDR1 DFQATT, CDR2 SNEGSKA (reference sequence). The CDR3 sequence is 15 residues long. CDR3 sequence reads: CSARTEHRPIYVQYF. The CDR3 DNA reads as TGCAGTGCTAGAACCGAACATCGACCTATCTACGTGCAGTACTTC.

This clonotype was picked up many times. The chain recombines TRBV30 with TRBJ2-3; 11 nucleotides agree with TRBD2. Germline V lookup: CDR1 GTSNPN, CDR2 SVGIG (reference sequence). The ends lost 0 bases at V and 2 bases at J; junction bases unmatched: 7. There are 17 residues in the CDR3. DNA for the CDR3: TGTGCCTGGAGTGTACGTCCTAGCGGGAGGATCACAGATACGCAGTATTTT. This sequence encodes CAWSVRPSGRITDTQYF.

At least ten counts were recorded for this clonotype. The chain uses TRBV28 and TRBJ2-1; the D is unclear. CDR1 MDHEN and CDR2 SYDVKM come from the germline V gene. This CDR3 has 12 amino acids. Trimming cost V 8 bases and J 4 bases, with 9 bases left between them. This chain's CDR3 is CASGLEYNEQFF. CDR3 DNA sequence: TGTGCCAGCGGGTTGGAATACAATGAGCAGTTCTTC.

This clonotype was detected ten times or more. The chain recombines TRBV28 with TRBJ2-7, with D possibly being TRBD2 (5 bases). Germline V CDR1 and CDR2: MDHEN, SYDVKM. The V gene lost 2 bases and the J gene lost 7 bases, with 12 bases spanning the gap. This CDR3 has 13 residues. Here the CDR3 DNA reads TGTGCCAGCAGTTTAAAGCCGGGGTGGGAGCAGTACTTC. Protein product: CASSLKPGWEQYF.

This clonotype appeared many times. V usage is TRBV5-1 and J usage is TRBJ2-1; D may be TRBD1 or TRBD2 (5 bases each). V was shortened by 0 bases and J by 4 bases, with 14 bases between the two germline ends. The length of the CDR3 is 16 residues. Germline assignment: CDR1 SGHRS and CDR2 YFSETQ. CDR3: CASSLVGGELYNEQFF. Written as DNA, the CDR3 is TGCGCCAGCAGCTTGGTTGGGGGAGAGCTATACAATGAGCAGTTCTTC. The full variable domain, with the rest looked up from reference TRBV5-1 and TRBJ2-1, is KAGVTQTPRYLIKTRGQQVTLSCSPISGHRSVSWYQQTPGQGLQFLFEYFSETQRNKGNFPGRFSGRQFSNSRSEMNVSTLELGDSALYLCASSLVGGELYNEQFFGPGTRLTVL.

A few counts support this clonotype. The V call is TRBV20-1, the J call TRBJ2-1; tentatively, D is TRBD2 (6 bases). The germline gives CDR1 DFQATT, CDR2 SNEGSKA (reference sequence). CDR3 length: 12 amino acids. V was clipped by 7 bases and J by 5 bases, with 12 bases between them. Here the CDR3 reads CSVSSGNNEQFF. The CDR3 DNA is TGCAGTGTAAGTAGCGGAAACAATGAGCAGTTCTTC.

This clonotype was picked up many times. The rearrangement uses TRBV5-6 and TRBJ2-1; maybe TRBD2 (8 bases). The CDR3 is 15 residues long. The germline CDR1 and CDR2 sequences are SGHDT and YYEEEE. V lost 5 bases to trimming and J lost 1 base, with 13 bases between them. The CDR3 DNA reads TGTGCCAGCAGTGTAGCGGGACAGTCCTACAATGAGCAGTTCTTC. It yields the protein CASSVAGQSYNEQFF.

This clonotype was detected only a few times. The chain is built from TRBV3-1 and TRBJ2-1; the D gene is possibly TRBD2 (6 bases). CDR3 length: 14 residues. V dropped 1 base and J dropped 9 bases, with 13 bases sitting between them. Germline V gene lookup returns CDR1 LGHDT and CDR2 YNNKEL (reference sequence). The CDR3 loop is CASSQAGVLSEQFF. CDR3 DNA sequence: TGTGCCAGCAGCCAAGCGGGGGTTTTGAGTGAGCAGTTCTTC.

The table lists this clonotype with a few counts. The rearrangement uses TRBV28 and TRBJ2-5; the D gene is possibly TRBD2 (6 bases). Germline V gives CDR1 MDHEN, CDR2 SYDVKM. The CDR3 spans 13 residues. V lost 4 bases and J 9 bases, leaving 15 bases between the germline ends. The CDR3 DNA follows: TGTGCCAGCAGTTCGGGACTGACAGTGGCCCAGTACTTC. Translating it yields CASSSGLTVAQYF.

This clonotype showed up many times. The chain uses TRBV6-1 and TRBJ2-1, with a possible D match to TRBD2 (6 bases). The CDR3 is made up of 15 amino acids. Germline V gene data show CDR1 as MNHNS and CDR2 as SASEGT. V was trimmed by 6 bases and J by 3 bases, leaving 15 bases between them. The CDR3 reads CASSRGLLVYNEQFF. CDR3 DNA sequence: TGTGCCAGCAGCCGGGGACTCCTGGTCTACAATGAGCAGTTCTTC.

This clonotype was seen at least ten times. The CDR3 nucleotides are TGTGCCAGTAACCTTCAGGGCTACGAGCAGTACTTC. This encodes CASNLQGYEQYF. The chain joins TRBV28 to TRBJ2-7, with D possibly TRBD1 on 5 matching bases. CDR3 length: 12 amino acids. Deletions cut 9 bases from V and 3 bases from J, with 12 bases between. Germline V lookup: CDR1 MDHEN, CDR2 SYDVKM.

This clonotype was found a few times. V usage is TRBV5-4 and J usage is TRBJ2-3; 8 nucleotides match TRBD1. CDR3 length equals 14 residues. Germline CDR1 and CDR2: SGHNT and YYREEE (reference sequence). J lost 4 bases, V lost 3 bases, and 4 bases had no gene match. The CDR3 region is CASSSQQGADTQYF. The CDR3 DNA is TGTGCCAGCAGCTCCCAACAGGGGGCAGATACGCAGTATTTT.

This clonotype was detected many times. This chain uses TRBV2 with TRBJ2-7; 7 bases are a match to TRBD2. The CDR3 consists of 14 residues. Germline CDR1 is SNHLY and CDR2 is FYNNEI. Losses at the gene ends were 4 bases for V and 2 bases for J; bases not matched to a gene: 5. The CDR3 spells CASSAASGTYEQYF. The CDR3 DNA sequence: TGTGCCAGCAGTGCGGCTAGCGGAACCTACGAGCAGTACTTC.